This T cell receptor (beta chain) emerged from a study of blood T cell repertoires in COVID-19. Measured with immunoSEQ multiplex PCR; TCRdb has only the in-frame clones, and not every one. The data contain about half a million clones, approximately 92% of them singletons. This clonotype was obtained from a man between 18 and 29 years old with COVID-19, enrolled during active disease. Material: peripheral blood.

As DNA, the CDR3 is TGTGCCAGTAGCGACAGGGGGCGAGGTGGGGCCAACGTCCTGACTTTC. Translating it yields CASSDRGRGGANVLTF. The genes are TRBV19 and TRBJ2-6, with TRBD1 matching 10 bases. The CDR3 is 16 residues long. V lost 6 bases and J lost 3; bases outside the gene matches: 5. Germline V gene lookup returns CDR1 LNHDA and CDR2 SQIVND (reference sequence).